This TCR beta chain derives from a study of T cell responses to AZD1222 COVID-19 vaccine. TCRdb keeps only in-frame clones here, not all; method: immunoSEQ multiplex PCR. The repertoire includes about 120,000 clones, roughly 90% of them detected once, and approximately 3.5% sits in the top ten. Worth noting for this clone: The sample carries other DNA sequences with the same CDR3.

Per the germline V gene, CDR1 is MNHEY and CDR2 is SVGAGI. The CDR3 loop spans 14 amino acids. V was pared by 7 bases and J by 2 bases, with 5 bases of the junction left unmatched. The chain links TRBV6-5 to TRBJ1-3; TRBD1 agrees at 7 bases. This specimen consisted of peripheral blood, obtained on day 0 of AZD1222 vaccination. This clonotype was obtained from an adult in good health. CDR3 in DNA: TGTGCCAGCACTCTGACAGGGACTGGAAACACCATATATTTT. Residues: CASTLTGTGNTIYF.